Shown below are 16 T cell receptor beta chains from a single sample sequenced in a study of blood T cell repertoires in COVID-19. Here immunoSEQ multiplex PCR was the method, and the copy in TCRdb shows in-frame clones only, minus some. The sample consists of hundreds of thousands of clones, 85% of them appearing once. The sequenced material came from PBMCs or T cells enriched from blood (not recorded which). The receptors were gathered from a man aged 35-49 years who had recovered from COVID-19.

The chain is built from TRBV18 and TRBJ2-1; 10 positions match TRBD2. Germline V CDR1 and CDR2: KGHSH, LQKENI. Trimming at V came to 2 bases and at J to 9 bases, leaving 10 bases not matched to a gene. This CDR3 contains 16 residues. The CDR3 protein is CASSPGYLAGEAEQFF. The DNA for the CDR3 is TGTGCCAGCTCACCAGGATACCTAGCGGGAGAGGCTGAGCAGTTCTTC.

The CDR3 spells CASSQVLAAAEQYF. In nucleotides, the CDR3 is TGTGCCAGCAGCCAAGTACTAGCAGCTGCCGAGCAGTACTTC. The chain employs TRBV4-2 and TRBJ2-7; D may be TRBD2 (6 bases). The CDR3 length is 14 residues. CDR1 is LGHNA and CDR2 is YNFKEQ in the germline V gene. V shed 1 base and J shed 6 bases, with 13 bases lying between them.

V and J are TRBV7-9 and TRBJ2-5, with D hard to call. The germline V gene has CDR1 SEHNR and CDR2 FQNEAQ (reference sequence). The CDR3 loop spans 13 amino acids. V was trimmed by 1 base and J by 3 bases, leaving 6 bases between them. The CDR3 nucleotides read TGTGCCAGCAGCTTAGACAGAGAAGAGACCCAGTACTTC. Protein: CASSLDREETQYF.

This clone qualifies as large. V and J are TRBV10-3 and TRBJ1-1; TRBD1 aligns across 8 bases. Germline CDR1 reads ENHRY; CDR2 reads SYGVKD. Losses at the gene ends were 2 bases for V and 0 bases for J; bases not matched to a gene: 8. This CDR3 is built from 17 residues. CDR3 nucleotides: TGTGCCATCAGTGAGCCCAACAGGGGGAAAATGAACACTGAAGCTTTCTTT. This encodes CAISEPNRGKMNTEAFF.

This clone appeared once. The rearrangement links TRBV6-5 to TRBJ2-3; 8 nucleotides agree with TRBD2. The trim removed 10 bases at V and 2 bases at J, leaving 8 bases unmatched. The CDR3 contains 14 residues. Germline V gene data show CDR1 as MNHEY and CDR2 as SVGAGI. CDR3 region: CATTAGVNTDTQYF. The DNA for the CDR3 is TGTGCCACCACAGCGGGAGTTAACACAGATACGCAGTATTTT.

The V call is TRBV5-4, the J call TRBJ1-6; 8 bases match TRBD1. CDR3 size: 15 residues. The germline V gene has CDR1 SGHNT and CDR2 YYREEE (reference sequence). After removal of 5 bases from V and 9 bases from J, the junction contained 10 bases not matched to a gene. CDR3 in amino acids: CASSADRALGSPLHF. In DNA form, the CDR3 reads TGTGCCAGCAGTGCGGACAGGGCTTTGGGTTCACCCCTCCACTTT.

This chain links TRBV11-2 with TRBJ2-1; no reliable D call. The germline gives CDR1 SGHAT, CDR2 FQNNGV. The CDR3 totals 13 residues. Trimming stripped 2 bases from V and 4 bases from J, with 6 bases between. The DNA for the CDR3 is TGTGCCAGCAGCTTATCCTTATACAATGAGCAGTTCTTC. Residues: CASSLSLYNEQFF. The whole variable domain, filled in from reference TRBV11-2 and TRBJ2-1, reads EAGVAQSPRYKIIEKRQSVAFWCNPISGHATLYWYQQILGQGPKLLIQFQNNGVVDDSQLPKDRFSAERLKGVDSTLKIQPAKLEDSAVYLCASSLSLYNEQFFGPGTRLTVL.

Here the CDR3 reads CASSPRLAGDTGELFF. The CDR3 DNA follows: TGTGCCAGCAGCCCCAGACTAGCGGGAGATACCGGGGAGCTGTTTTTT. The V and J genes are TRBV3-1 (or the pseudogene TRBV3-2) and TRBJ2-2; TRBD2 matches 12 bases. Germline-derived CDR1 and CDR2 are LGHDT and YNNKEL (reference sequence). The CDR3 contains 16 residues. V dropped 4 bases and J dropped 5; count of bases not matched to a gene: 5.

The V gene is TRBV12-3 or TRBV12-4, the J gene TRBJ1-2; TRBD1 might be the D (5 bases). V dropped 10 bases and J dropped 0 bases, with 9 bases sitting between them. The CDR3 extends over 12 amino acids. The DNA for the CDR3 is TGTGCCACCCAAGGGGCTAACTATGGCTACACCTTC. It specifies CATQGANYGYTF.

This clone turned up a few times. The chain has TRBV18 and TRBJ1-2; weak D call: TRBD1 (6 bases). The ends were cut back, 3 bases at V and 7 bases at J, with 12 bases in the middle. The length of the CDR3 is 13 residues. Per the germline V gene, CDR1 is KGHSH and CDR2 is LQKENI. As DNA, the CDR3 is TGTGCCAGCTCACCGGACAGAGACGGTGGCTACACCTTC. It encodes CASSPDRDGGYTF.

The CDR3 DNA follows: TGTGCCAGCAGCTATCGAGTGGGAGTGGTCGGGGAGCTGTTTTTT. It encodes CASSYRVGVVGELFF. The chain recombines TRBV3-1 (or the pseudogene TRBV3-2) with TRBJ2-2; weak D call: TRBD2 (5 bases). The CDR3 has 15 residues. CDR1 and CDR2 from the germline V gene are LGHDT and YNNKEL (reference sequence). Trimming removed 5 bases at V and 7 bases at J, with 17 bases between.

V and J are TRBV18 and TRBJ2-2; 10 nucleotides agree with TRBD2. There are 21 residues in the CDR3. Germline trimming cut 0 bases from V and 0 bases from J; bases unmatched to any gene: 13. The germline V gene encodes CDR1 KGHSH and CDR2 LQKENI. CDR3 sequence (DNA): TGTGCCAGCTCACCACCCATAGGGGAGCGGGAGGGCCCCGCGAACACCGGGGAGCTGTTTTTT. It translates to CASSPPIGEREGPANTGELFF.

This clone ranks as medium-sized (0.01 to 0.1%). J is TRBJ1-2 and V is TRBV7-3; D is ambiguous. The CDR3 length is 12 residues. Trimming took off 9 bases at V and 6 bases at J, with 14 bases between the two ends. Germline-derived CDR1 and CDR2 are SGHTA and FQGTGA. CDR3 bases: TGTGCCAGACAGACGGGGTTCAATGGCTACACCTTC. It is translated as CARQTGFNGYTF.

V and J are TRBV24-1 and TRBJ2-7; maybe TRBD1 (6 bases). Germline V CDR1 and CDR2: KGHDR, SFDVKD. With 4 bases removed from V and 5 bases from J, the gap between germline ends came to 11 bases. This CDR3 contains 13 residues. DNA for the CDR3: TGTGCCACCAGTGACTTACAGGGCCACGAGCAGTACTTC. Protein product: CATSDLQGHEQYF.

V usage is TRBV7-9 and J usage is TRBJ2-7; the match to TRBD1 covers 10 bases. CDR1 is SEHNR, CDR2 FQNEAQ, per germline (reference sequence). The CDR3 is 18 amino acids. With 5 bases clipped from V and 4 bases from J, the junction kept 17 bases outside the gene matches. CDR3 in amino acids: CASSRWVGDRGRKYEQYF. In nucleotides, the CDR3 is TGTGCCAGCAGCCGATGGGTGGGAGACAGGGGGCGTAAGTACGAGCAGTACTTC.

The chain employs TRBV10-2 and TRBJ2-3, with 8 nucleotides matching TRBD1. The germline V gene encodes CDR1 WSHSY and CDR2 SAAADI. The CDR3 extends over 16 amino acids. With 2 bases clipped from V and 4 bases from J, the junction kept 8 bases outside the gene matches. The CDR3 coding sequence is TGCGCCAGCAGTGAGGCTAGGACAGGGCACGCAGATACGCAGTATTTT. Its translation: CASSEARTGHADTQYF.